These 15 T cell receptor beta chains originate from one sample sequenced in a study of regulatory T cells in long-lasting Graves disease. Time point of the sample: newly diagnosed GD, antithyroid drugs for less than 3 months. TCR sequences were obtained from RNA taken from PBMCs. Assembly of TCR beta libraries relied on iRepertoire HTBI primers together with Arm-PCR of CDR3 regions. TCRdb recomputed calls from the multiplex PCR reads with MiXCR, one row per CDR3 protein. This table holds under 300,000 distinct CDR3 sequences, roughly 18% found once. Sequencing used peripheral blood mononuclear cells (PBMCs), obtained at new diagnosis, from a patient treated with antithyroid drugs. These receptors were collected from a female donor with Graves disease.

This clonotype was detected many times. The chain employs TRBV5-1 and TRBJ2-3, with TRBD2 as a possible D gene (6 bases). The CDR3 has 15 amino acids. CDR1 is SGHRS, CDR2 YFSETQ, per germline. Trimming stripped 0 bases from V and 2 bases from J, with 10 bases between. The CDR3 is CASSLDVGLTDTQYF. CDR3 bases: TGCGCCAGCAGCTTGGATGTGGGACTCACAGATACGCAGTATTTT.

This clonotype was counted at least ten times. This rearrangement joins TRBV6-2 or TRBV6-3 to TRBJ2-3; 12 bases fit TRBD2. The V gene's germline CDR1 is MNHEY and CDR2 SVGEGT. This CDR3 is built from 17 residues. V gave up 3 bases and J gave up 0 bases; unmatched junction bases: 4. CDR3 residues: CASSYKTSGGSTDTQYF. Written as DNA, the CDR3 is TGTGCCAGCAGTTATAAGACTAGCGGGGGAAGCACAGATACGCAGTATTTT.

This clonotype showed up many times. The genes are TRBV13 and TRBJ2-2, with a possible D match to TRBD1 (6 bases). The germline V gene has CDR1 PRHDT and CDR2 FYEKMQ (reference sequence). V was shortened by 5 bases and J by 1 base, with 17 bases between the two germline ends. CDR3 length: 17 residues. CDR3 loop: CASSQRGTIKNTGELFF. CDR3 bases: TGTGCCAGCAGCCAAAGGGGGACGATTAAGAACACCGGGGAGCTGTTTTTT.

As regards this clonotype: A far larger clone lies a single base away; this is likely a read error. This chain links TRBV30 with TRBJ2-5, with D possibly TRBD2 on 5 matching bases. The CDR3 totals 14 residues. The germline V and J ends were trimmed by 2 bases and 11 bases, with 21 bases remaining between them. Germline V gene data show CDR1 as GTSNPN and CDR2 as SVGIG (reference sequence). The CDR3 DNA reads TGTGCCTGGAGTAGAGGGAGCTCCTACAATGAGCAGTACTTC. This sequence encodes CAWSRGSSYNEQYF.

This clonotype has ten or more counts. The rearrangement joins TRBV2 to TRBJ1-2; D may be TRBD1 (6 bases). The CDR3 covers 13 residues. From germline, CDR1 is SNHLY and CDR2 FYNNEI. Deletions cut 2 bases from V and 2 bases from J, with 6 bases between. CDR3 bases: TGTGCCAGCAGTGAACAGGGGAACTATGGCTACACCTTC. Amino acid sequence: CASSEQGNYGYTF. The whole variable domain, filled in from reference TRBV2 and TRBJ1-2, reads EPEVTQTPSHQVTQMGQEVILRCVPISNHLYFYWYRQILGQKVEFLVSFYNNEISEKSEIFDDQFSVERPDGSNFTLKIRSTKLEDSAMYFCASSEQGNYGYTFGSGTRLTVV.

This clonotype was detected ten times or more. CDR3 protein: CASKGGSGRSPGANVLTF. Here the CDR3 DNA reads TGTGCCAGCAAAGGTGGAAGCGGTCGTAGTCCCGGGGCCAACGTCCTGACTTTC. J is TRBJ2-6 and V is TRBV6-1; a possible D gene is TRBD2 (5 bases). V was trimmed by 7 bases and J by 4 bases, leaving 23 bases between them. Germline CDR1 is MNHNS and CDR2 is SASEGT. CDR3 length: 18 amino acids.

V is TRBV11-2 and J is TRBJ2-4; D perhaps matches TRBD1 (6 bases). V was clipped by 2 bases and J by 3 bases, with 11 bases between them. The CDR3 spans 15 residues. Germline V gene lookup returns CDR1 SGHAT and CDR2 FQNNGV. This CDR3 reads CASSLPQGGKNIQYF. CDR3 coding DNA: TGTGCCAGCAGCTTACCACAGGGTGGCAAAAACATTCAGTACTTC.

The rearrangement joins TRBV3-1 to TRBJ2-3; the match to TRBD2 covers 7 bases. Trimming at V came to 0 bases and at J to 2 bases, leaving 5 bases not matched to a gene. Germline values: CDR1 LGHDT, CDR2 YNNKEL (reference sequence). CDR3 length: 16 amino acids. The CDR3: CASSQDGGSYTDTQYF. CDR3 nucleotides: TGTGCCAGCAGCCAAGACGGCGGGAGCTACACAGATACGCAGTATTTT.

Ten or more counts support this clonotype. The chain has TRBV7-3 and TRBJ2-5, with D unresolved. V gave up 5 bases and J gave up 2 bases, with 15 bases separating them. CDR1 and CDR2 from the germline V gene are SGHTA and FQGTGA. The length of the CDR3 is 15 residues. The CDR3 DNA reads TGTGCCAGCAGCAGAAGGGTGGGTCAACAAGAGACCCAGTACTTC. Amino acid sequence: CASSRRVGQQETQYF.

This clonotype was counted many times. The V call is TRBV9, the J call TRBJ2-5; D not certain. There are 17 residues in the CDR3. Trimming took 1 base from V and 1 from J, leaving 17 bases between them. CDR1 and CDR2 (germline): SGDLS, YYNGEE. The CDR3 reads CASSVRPYHYGQETQYF. The DNA for the CDR3 is TGTGCCAGCAGCGTACGGCCCTACCACTACGGCCAAGAGACCCAGTACTTC.

There are many counts of this clonotype. The rearrangement joins TRBV10-3 to TRBJ2-3; D uncertain. V shed 3 bases and J shed 6 bases, with 7 bases lying between them. The CDR3 runs to 12 residues. The germline gives CDR1 ENHRY, CDR2 SYGVKD. Written as DNA, the CDR3 is TGTGCCATCAGTGATAGGTCGGATACGCAGTATTTT. The encoded protein is CAISDRSDTQYF.

This clonotype was seen ten or more times. The chain has TRBV7-2 and TRBJ2-1; TRBD2 matches 8 bases. Germline V lookup: CDR1 SGHTA, CDR2 FQGNSA. The J segment lost 4 bases and the V segment lost 0 bases, leaving 5 bases of the junction unmatched. CDR3 length: 16 amino acids. The CDR3 nucleotides read TGTGCCAGCAGCTTAGCTTACACTAGCGGATACAATGAGCAGTTCTTC. Translated, it gives CASSLAYTSGYNEQFF.

This clonotype was counted at least ten times. The chain links TRBV12-3 or TRBV12-4 to TRBJ2-3; D possibly uses TRBD1 or TRBD2 (5 bases each). The CDR3 has 13 amino acids. The ends were cut back, 5 bases at V and 5 bases at J, with 11 bases in the middle. The CDR3 sequence is CASSAGAGDTQYF. In nucleotides, the CDR3 is TGTGCCAGCAGTGCCGGGGCGGGAGATACGCAGTATTTT.

This clonotype was found many times. The chain links TRBV20-1 to TRBJ1-2; no firm D call. The CDR3 spans 14 residues. CDR1 and CDR2 from the germline V gene are DFQATT and SNEGSKA (reference sequence). Trimming cost V 0 bases and J 3 bases, with 11 bases left between them. The CDR3 DNA reads as TGCAGTGCTAGAGACTTCGGGGAAGACTATGGCTACACCTTC. It yields the protein CSARDFGEDYGYTF.

At least ten counts were recorded for this clonotype. V and J are TRBV20-1 and TRBJ2-5; no firm D call. CDR3 length equals 13 residues. From germline, CDR1 is DFQATT and CDR2 SNEGSKA (reference sequence). V was cut by 3 bases and J by 5 bases, with 13 bases left in between. The CDR3 nucleotides read TGCAGTGCTAGGACAAGCAGGATGGAGACCCAGTACTTC. It encodes CSARTSRMETQYF.